These 15 T cell receptor beta chains originate from one sample sequenced in a study of cytomegalovirus exposure and HLA in healthy donors. The primer mix had 60 Vbeta and 13 Jbeta primers. Sequencing was performed with immunoSEQ multiplex PCR; in TCRdb, only in-frame clones are kept and a portion is missing. The data contain about 160,000 clones, 55% to 80% of them singletons. Sequenced: PBMCs. The receptors were sampled from a woman younger than 30 in good health and CMV-seropositive.

V usage is TRBV19 and J usage is TRBJ2-7, with 10 bases identical to TRBD1. Germline CDR1 LNHDA, CDR2 SQIVND (reference sequence). J was trimmed by 7 bases and V by 3 bases; bases with no gene match: 9. CDR3 length equals 15 residues. The CDR3 protein is CASSMVGQGVEEQYF. CDR3 bases: TGTGCCAGTAGTATGGTCGGACAGGGGGTGGAAGAGCAGTACTTC.

This rearrangement joins TRBV7-8 to TRBJ2-1; TRBD2 matches at 8 bases. Germline lookup yields CDR1 SGHVS and CDR2 FQNEAQ. V dropped 5 bases and J dropped 8; count of bases not matched to a gene: 11. CDR3 length: 15 residues. The CDR3 DNA follows: TGTGCCAGCAGCCCTGTAGCGGGGCCAAATTATGAGCAGTTCTTC. This codes for CASSPVAGPNYEQFF.

The chain combines TRBV10-1 with TRBJ1-6; possibly TRBD1 for D (5 bases). The CDR3 has 14 residues. V was shortened by 3 bases and J by 9 bases, with 12 bases between the two germline ends. Per germline, CDR1 WNHNN and CDR2 SYGVQD (reference sequence). The CDR3 loop is CASSEGGVRSPLHF. The CDR3 coding sequence is TGCGCCAGCAGTGAAGGAGGGGTTCGTTCACCCCTCCACTTT.

This chain's CDR3 is CASLLAGTHLAETQYF. As DNA, the CDR3 is TGTGCCAGCCTACTAGCCGGGACTCATTTAGCAGAGACCCAGTACTTC. This chain joins TRBV7-9 and TRBJ2-5; the D gene is possibly TRBD2 (6 bases). The CDR3 contains 16 residues. CDR1 is SEHNR and CDR2 is FQNEAQ in the germline V gene (reference sequence). V was shortened by 8 bases and J by 4 bases, with 23 bases between the two germline ends.

This chain joins TRBV10-3 and TRBJ1-6; 10 bases align to TRBD1. Unmatched junction bases numbered 4, after V lost 6 bases and J lost 5 bases. CDR3 length: 15 amino acids. Germline V gives CDR1 ENHRY, CDR2 SYGVKD. CDR3 loop: CAIRPGQGDNSPLHF. The CDR3 nucleotides read TGTGCCATCAGGCCTGGACAGGGGGATAATTCACCCCTCCACTTT.

The gene calls are TRBV18 and TRBJ1-4; D call uncertain. Germline CDR1 and CDR2: KGHSH and LQKENI. Deletions cut 0 bases from V and 4 bases from J, with 6 bases between. CDR3 size: 14 residues. CDR3 DNA: TGTGCCAGCTCACCACCGGCCCTTAATGAAAAACTGTTTTTT. Translation gives CASSPPALNEKLFF.

V usage is TRBV6-4 and J usage is TRBJ2-3, with TRBD1 as a possible D gene (6 bases). The germline CDR1 and CDR2 sequences are MRHNA and SNTAGT. V lost 0 bases, J lost 4 bases, and 11 bases lay in between. The CDR3 consists of 15 residues. CDR3 sequence reads: CASSDSWGPADTQYF. DNA of the CDR3: TGTGCCAGCAGTGACTCGTGGGGGCCTGCAGATACGCAGTATTTT.

This clone came up once. The gene calls are TRBV28 and TRBJ2-7; D call uncertain. Deletions cut 4 bases from V and 2 bases from J, with 9 bases between. Germline V gives CDR1 MDHEN, CDR2 SYDVKM. This CDR3 contains 13 residues. The DNA of the CDR3 is TGTGCCAGCAGTTCAACTTCCCCCTACGAGCAGTACTTC. Protein sequence: CASSSTSPYEQYF.

The rearrangement joins TRBV5-6 to TRBJ1-1, with no clear D. Germline V gives CDR1 SGHDT, CDR2 YYEEEE. This CDR3 has 15 residues. V shed 4 bases and J shed 0 bases, with 13 bases lying between them. This CDR3 is CASSPLSRLNTEAFF. CDR3 DNA: TGTGCCAGCAGCCCCCTGAGTCGTTTGAACACTGAAGCTTTCTTT.

This clone has just one count. The chain employs TRBV30 and TRBJ2-3, with a possible D match to TRBD2 (5 bases). The germline V gene encodes CDR1 GTSNPN and CDR2 SVGIG (reference sequence). Between the trimmed V and J ends, which lost 2 bases and 9 bases, there was a span of 6 bases. CDR3 length: 10 residues. CDR3 amino acids: CAWSSGTQYF. CDR3 bases: TGTGCCTGGAGTTCGGGAACGCAGTATTTT.

The chain carries TRBV5-4 and TRBJ1-6; no definite D call. The CDR3 runs 14 residues. V dropped 0 bases and J dropped 5 bases, with 6 bases sitting between them. Looked up from germline, CDR1 is SGHNT and CDR2 is YYREEE (reference sequence). CDR3: CASSLGSDNSPLHF. CDR3 in DNA: TGTGCCAGCAGCTTGGGATCGGATAATTCACCCCTCCACTTT.

The chain has TRBV10-3 and TRBJ1-1, with D possibly matching TRBD1 (6 bases). Germline CDR1 ENHRY, CDR2 SYGVKD. This CDR3 has 13 amino acids. V was cut by 11 bases and J by 6 bases, with 19 bases left in between. In nucleotides, the CDR3 is TGTGCCGTGGAAACAGGGCTGGGGGCTGAAGCTTTCTTT. Protein: CAVETGLGAEAFF.

V usage is TRBV9 and J usage is TRBJ1-4, with TRBD1 matching over 8 bases. The germline CDR1 and CDR2 sequences are SGDLS and YYNGEE. The CDR3 runs 15 residues. The ends lost 2 bases at V and 6 bases at J; junction bases unmatched: 6. Here the CDR3 reads CASSVQGAIDEKLFF. The CDR3 DNA follows: TGTGCCAGCAGCGTCCAGGGGGCAATTGATGAAAAACTGTTTTTT.

The V call is TRBV14, the J call TRBJ2-7, with a weak D call TRBD2 (6 bases). The CDR3 is 14 amino acids. V gave up 4 bases and J gave up 1 base, with 11 bases separating them. Germline lookup yields CDR1 SGHDN and CDR2 FVKESK. CDR3 amino acids: CASSPMAGSYEQYF. The CDR3 region has the DNA TGTGCCAGCAGCCCGATGGCGGGGTCCTACGAGCAGTACTTC.

The chain combines TRBV7-8 with TRBJ2-1; 9 nucleotides align to TRBD2. This CDR3 spans 16 amino acids. V trimming: 0 bases; J trimming: 10 bases; junction bases outside the gene matches: 10. Germline-derived CDR1 and CDR2 are SGHVS and FQNEAQ. The CDR3 DNA reads as TGTGCCAGCAGCTTAGCGGCGGGGGGGCCCCCCGGGGAGCAGTTCTTC. Its protein is CASSLAAGGPPGEQFF.